A selection of T cell receptor beta chains follows, all from one sample in a study of tumor-infiltrating lymphocytes in primary liver carcinoma. TCRdb re-derived calls from the multiplex PCR reads in MiXCR, one entry per CDR3 protein. Altogether about 30,000 distinct CDR3 sequences are present, roughly 78% being singletons, with the ten largest covering more than 30%. Sequenced sample: liver tumor tissue from sampling region 3. The receptors here all came from a woman between 25 and 40 years old with primary liver carcinoma and hepatitis B virus infection. Both conserved end residues are part of each CDR3. Each record gives: V gene, CDR3 length, clone size, D gene, J gene, CDR3 DNA, CDR3 protein. D genes are given only for firm matches. Clone size is not always given. Where it is, it says once, few, many or a class for expanded clones.

TRBV11-2	16	-	TRBD2	TRBJ2-3	TGTGCCAGCCATCGAGGGAGCGGGAGCCTCACAGATACGCAGTATTTT	CASHRGSGSLTDTQYF
TRBV28	15	many	-	TRBJ1-5	TGTGCCAGCAGTTTGGGCAGGGGCCCCAATCAGCCCCAGCATTTT	CASSLGRGPNQPQHF
TRBV28	13	many	-	TRBJ1-1	TGTGCCAGCAGTTTCCAGGGTTACACTGAAGCTTCCTTT	CASSFQGYTEASF
TRBV6-2/TRBV6-3	13	many	-	TRBJ1-1	TGTGCCAGCACTGCGACAGCGAACACTGAAGCTTTCTTT	CASTATANTEAFF
TRBV11-3	15	-	-	TRBJ1-3	TGTGTCAGCAGCTTAATTACAGGTCCGGGAAACACCTTATATTTT	CVSSLITGPGNTLYF
TRBV11-3	17	-	TRBD2	TRBJ2-1	TGCTCCAGCAGCTCGGGACTAGCGGGAGGGGCCACTCCTGAGCAGTTCTTC	CSSSSGLAGGATPEQFF
TRBV11-2	13	many	-	TRBJ1-3	TGTGCCAGCAACGATCTGCTTGGAAACAACATATATTTT	CASNDLLGNNIYF
TRBV11-2	14	many	-	TRBJ2-5	TGTGCCAGCAGCTTAGATCATAGGGGAAAGACCCAGTACTTC	CASSLDHRGKTQYF
TRBV29-1	24	-	TRBD1	TRBJ2-3	TGCAGCGTAGAGCAGATACAAGGACGACAGGGTTCGGCGGAAAGTAGTGGAGGCACAGATACGCAGTATTTT	CSVEQIQGRQGSAESSGGTDTQYF
TRBV11-2	13	-	-	TRBJ1-6	TGTGCCAGCAGCTTAGAGCCGGATTCACCCTTCCACTTT	CASSLEPDSPFHF
TRBV28	15	-	-	TRBJ2-4	TGTGCCAGCAGTTTATGGGCGGGATGTAAAAACATTCAGTACTTC	CASSLWAGCKNIQYF
TRBV7-8	18	-	-	TRBJ1-6	TGTGCCAGCAGCTTGGGCCCCCAGGCCCAGGCTTCACATTCACCCCTCCTCTTT	CASSLGPQAQASHSPLLF
TRBV4-3	17	-	TRBD2	TRBJ2-1	TGCGCCAACAGCCAAGATCCGGGACTAGCAGGAGTTAATGAGCAGTTCTTC	CANSQDPGLAGVNEQFF
TRBV5-4	16	few	-	TRBJ1-5	TGTGCCAGCAGCTTGGACGAGGGTACGGGCAATCAGCCCCAGCATTTT	CASSLDEGTGNQPQHF
TRBV11-2	15	-	TRBD2	TRBJ2-3	TGTGCCATCAGCTCAGTAAGCGGGAGGGCAGATACGGAGTATTTT	CAISSVSGRADTEYF
TRBV29-1	12	-	-	TRBJ2-1	TGCAGCGTCCTAAGGGATTATAATGAGCAGTTCTTC	CSVLRDYNEQFF
TRBV11-3	15	-	TRBD2	TRBJ2-1	TGTGCCAGCAGCCGACTAGCGGGGGGATGGTATGAGCAGTTATTT	CASSRLAGGWYEQLF
TRBV28	11	-	-	TRBJ2-1	TGCGCCAGCAGTTTTTTTGGTGAGCGGTTCTTC	CASSFFGERFF
TRBV15	15	-	TRBD1	TRBJ2-6	TGTGCCACCAGTCCCACAGGGGACGGGGCCAACGTCCTGACTTTC	CATSPTGDGANVLTF
TRBV13	19	-	-	TRBJ2-1	TGTGCCTGCAGCTCACGCCCTGATTCTGGCGGGGACTCCTACAATGAGCAGTTCTTC	CACSSRPDSGGDSYNEQFF
TRBV5-1	17	-	TRBD2	TRBJ2-3	TGCGCCGGCAACTTCGGGACTAGCGACCCTAGCACAGATACGCAGTATTTT	CAGNFGTSDPSTDTQYF
TRBV12-3/TRBV12-4	15	-	TRBD2	TRBJ2-1	TGTGCCAGTAGCCTGTCCGGGACTAGCGGACTTGAACACTTCTTC	CASSLSGTSGLEHFF
TRBV12-3/TRBV12-4	13	few	-	TRBJ2-7	TGTGCCAGCACCATGCAGGGCTACTACGAGCAGTACTTC	CASTMQGYYEQYF
TRBV28	15	-	-	TRBJ1-6	TGTTCCAGCAGTTTGTTTTACAGGGAAGATTCACCCCTCCACTTT	CSSSLFYREDSPLHF
TRBV29-1	12	-	-	TRBJ1-1	TGTAACGTCGAGACGGGGAGCACTGAAGCTTTCTTT	CNVETGSTEAFF
TRBV6-1	16	-	TRBD1	TRBJ1-5	TGTGCGAGCAGTGAACAGGGGAGCGTCCCCAATCAGCCCCTGCATTTT	CASSEQGSVPNQPLHF
TRBV5-4	15	once	-	TRBJ2-1	TGTGCCAGCAACCTGATGTTGGGGGCCTACAATGAGCAGCTCTTC	CASNLMLGAYNEQLF
TRBV29-1	16	many	TRBD2	TRBJ2-1	TGCAGCGTTGAATTCGGGAGCGGGAGGATAACCGATGAGCAGTTCTTC	CSVEFGSGRITDEQFF
TRBV7-8	16	many	-	TRBJ1-5	TGTGCCAGCAGCCCATCTGGTCGACAGGCAGTACAGCGCCAGCATTTT	CASSPSGRQAVQRQHF
TRBV11-3	15	many	-	TRBJ2-2	TGTGTCAGCAGCTTAGATAAAGGGAACACCGGGGAGCTGTTTTTT	CVSSLDKGNTGELFF
TRBV7-2	17	few	-	TRBJ2-5	TGTGCCAGCAGCTTAGCACTGGCTAGTGGGTACCAAGAGACCCAGTACTTC	CASSLALASGYQETQYF
TRBV11-2	20	-	TRBD1	TRBJ1-1	TGCGCCAGCAGCGCTCGGGACAGGGGGCGCAAGAGGTGGAGTAGCACTGAGGCTTTCTTT	CASSARDRGRKRWSSTEAFF
TRBV29-1	13	-	-	TRBJ1-1	TGCAGCGTTGTACACAGCATTAACACTGAGGCCTTCTTT	CSVVHSINTEAFF
TRBV6-1	16	many	-	TRBJ1-2	TGTGCCAGTAGTGAAGCCGCCGCCCCCGAAAATGGTGGCTACACCTTC	CASSEAAAPENGGYTF
TRBV4-3	14	-	-	TRBJ2-1	TGTGCCAGCAGCCACATAGAGTCGGTCAATGAGCAGTTCTTC	CASSHIESVNEQFF
TRBV6-2/TRBV6-3	16	-	TRBD2	TRBJ2-5	TGTGCCAGCAGTACTGGACTAGTGGGGGTACAAGAGACCCAGTACTTC	CASSTGLVGVQETQYF
TRBV6-9	14	many	TRBD1	TRBJ2-7	TGTGCCAGCCCCAGGGACAGGGTGCAAGACGAGCAGTACTTC	CASPRDRVQDEQYF
TRBV5-4	18	-	-	TRBJ2-3	TGTGCCAGCAGTAACCCGGAGGCTAACGGGAGTCGGACAGATATGCAGTATTTT	CASSNPEANGSRTDMQYF
TRBV20-1	14	many	-	TRBJ1-2	TGCAGTGCTAGAGATGACAGTAACAAGGATGGCTACACCTTC	CSARDDSNKDGYTF
TRBV11-2	13	-	-	TRBJ1-5	TGTGCCAGCATCTTAGGTCAGTATCAGCCCCAGCATTTT	CASILGQYQPQHF
TRBV10-2	16	-	-	TRBJ2-1	TGCGCCAGCAATGTGGATGGCGGGTGTTCCTACAATGAGCAGTTCTTC	CASNVDGGCSYNEQFF
TRBV6-5	18	-	TRBD1	TRBJ2-6	TGTGCCAGTAAGACATACAGGGGGCGCGTCTCTGGGGCCAACGCCTTGACTTTC	CASKTYRGRVSGANALTF